This TCR beta chain was recorded in a study of OX40 agonist ivuxolimab in advanced cancers. Across the whole study: Clinicians treated patients with ivuxolimab, an agonistic anti-OX40 (CD134) antibody. Study conclusions and caveats: Normalized T-cell clonal expansion was also low in some nonresponders.

Libraries were prepared by immunoSEQ multiplex PCR; TCRdb keeps only in-frame clonotypes and omits some of them. The sample holds just under 75,000 clones; roughly 92% are singletons and the top ten take about 0.45%. On this clone: Antigen: not known.

With autoimmune disease history or systemic immunosuppression, patients were excluded. After removal of 5 bases from V and 8 bases from J, the junction contained 5 bases not matched to a gene. The CDR3 sequence is 12 residues long. Germline V gene data show CDR1 as ENHRY and CDR2 as SYGVKD. The chain recombines TRBV10-3 with TRBJ2-7; 8 nucleotides align to TRBD1. The material sequenced was CD4+ or CD8+ T cells sorted from blood, taken in a trial of the OX40 agonist ivuxolimab. The source of this sequence is an adult with an advanced solid tumor such as melanoma, head and neck, liver or kidney cancer. As DNA, the CDR3 is TGTGCCATCAGTTACGACAGGGGCCAGCAGTACTTC. This codes for CAISYDRGQQYF.